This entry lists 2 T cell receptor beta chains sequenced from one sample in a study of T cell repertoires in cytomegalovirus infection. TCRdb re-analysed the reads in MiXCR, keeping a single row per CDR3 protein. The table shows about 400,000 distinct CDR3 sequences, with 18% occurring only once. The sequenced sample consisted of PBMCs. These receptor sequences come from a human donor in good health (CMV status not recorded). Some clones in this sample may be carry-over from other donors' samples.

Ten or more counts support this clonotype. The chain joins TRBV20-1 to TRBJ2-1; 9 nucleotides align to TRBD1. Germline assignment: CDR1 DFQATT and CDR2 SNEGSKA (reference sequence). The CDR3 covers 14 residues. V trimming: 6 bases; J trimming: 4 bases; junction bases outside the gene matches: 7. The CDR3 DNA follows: TGCAGTGCCGTGGACAGGGGAGGATACAATGAGCAGTTCTTC. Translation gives CSAVDRGGYNEQFF.

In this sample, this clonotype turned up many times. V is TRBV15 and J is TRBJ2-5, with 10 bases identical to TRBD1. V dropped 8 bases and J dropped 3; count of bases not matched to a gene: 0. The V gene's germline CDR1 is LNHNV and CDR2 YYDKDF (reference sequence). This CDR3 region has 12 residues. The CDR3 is CATGQGEETQYF. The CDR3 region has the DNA TGTGCCACCGGACAGGGGGAAGAGACCCAGTACTTC.